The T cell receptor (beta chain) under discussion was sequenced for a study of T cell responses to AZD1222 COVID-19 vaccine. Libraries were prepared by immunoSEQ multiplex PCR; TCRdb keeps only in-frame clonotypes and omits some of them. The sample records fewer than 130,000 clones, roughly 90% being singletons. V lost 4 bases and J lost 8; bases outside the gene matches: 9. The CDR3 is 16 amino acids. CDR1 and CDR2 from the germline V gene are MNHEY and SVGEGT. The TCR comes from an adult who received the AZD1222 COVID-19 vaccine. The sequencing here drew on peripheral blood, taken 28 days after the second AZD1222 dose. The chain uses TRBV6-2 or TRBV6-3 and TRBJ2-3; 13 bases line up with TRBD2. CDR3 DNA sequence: TGTGCCAGCAGTTCGTCCGGGACTAGCGGGGTCGGTACGCAGTATTTT. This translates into CASSSSGTSGVGTQYF.